Sequencing of this T cell receptor beta chain was carried out in a study of beta chain features in type 1 diabetes. Germline V gene data show CDR1 as SGHTA and CDR2 as FQGNSA. The CDR3 spans 18 residues. With 0 bases clipped from V and 4 bases from J, the junction kept 12 bases outside the gene matches. This clone has a count of ten or more. The entirety of the isolated RNA underwent reverse transcription, so expressed TCRB transcripts were sequenced. Mean read depth for naive, central memory and regulatory T cell samples was about 3.6 million reads. Sequencing used immunoSEQ multiplex PCR; TCRdb keeps in-frame clones, though not all of them. There are 300,000 to 350,000 clones in the sample; approximately 8% occur only once, and less than 0.45% lies in the top ten.

Sequenced input: central memory CD4+ T cells from blood. The V gene is TRBV7-2, the J gene TRBJ2-4; the match to TRBD2 covers 7 bases. The TCR comes from a woman aged 18-29 years in good health. CDR3 coding DNA: TGTGCCAGCAGCTTAGCTCCCGTATCCGGGGGAGGGAAAAACATTCAGTACTTC. It codes for CASSLAPVSGGGKNIQYF.